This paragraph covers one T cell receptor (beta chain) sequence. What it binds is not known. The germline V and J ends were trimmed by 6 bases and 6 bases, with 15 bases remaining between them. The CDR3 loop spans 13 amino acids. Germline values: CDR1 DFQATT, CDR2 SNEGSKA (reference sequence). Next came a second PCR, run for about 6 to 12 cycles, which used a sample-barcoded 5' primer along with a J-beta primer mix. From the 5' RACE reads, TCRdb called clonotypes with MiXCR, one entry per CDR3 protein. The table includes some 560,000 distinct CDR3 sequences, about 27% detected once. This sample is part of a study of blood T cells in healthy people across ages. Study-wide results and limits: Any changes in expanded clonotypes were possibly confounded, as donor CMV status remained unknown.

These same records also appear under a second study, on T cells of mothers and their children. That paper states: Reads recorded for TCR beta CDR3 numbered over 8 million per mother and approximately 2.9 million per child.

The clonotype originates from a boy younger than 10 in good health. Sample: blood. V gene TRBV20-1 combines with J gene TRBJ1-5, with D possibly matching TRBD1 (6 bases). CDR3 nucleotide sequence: TGCAGTGCCACCAGGGGTTCAGGTCAGCCCCAGCATTTT. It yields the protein CSATRGSGQPQHF.